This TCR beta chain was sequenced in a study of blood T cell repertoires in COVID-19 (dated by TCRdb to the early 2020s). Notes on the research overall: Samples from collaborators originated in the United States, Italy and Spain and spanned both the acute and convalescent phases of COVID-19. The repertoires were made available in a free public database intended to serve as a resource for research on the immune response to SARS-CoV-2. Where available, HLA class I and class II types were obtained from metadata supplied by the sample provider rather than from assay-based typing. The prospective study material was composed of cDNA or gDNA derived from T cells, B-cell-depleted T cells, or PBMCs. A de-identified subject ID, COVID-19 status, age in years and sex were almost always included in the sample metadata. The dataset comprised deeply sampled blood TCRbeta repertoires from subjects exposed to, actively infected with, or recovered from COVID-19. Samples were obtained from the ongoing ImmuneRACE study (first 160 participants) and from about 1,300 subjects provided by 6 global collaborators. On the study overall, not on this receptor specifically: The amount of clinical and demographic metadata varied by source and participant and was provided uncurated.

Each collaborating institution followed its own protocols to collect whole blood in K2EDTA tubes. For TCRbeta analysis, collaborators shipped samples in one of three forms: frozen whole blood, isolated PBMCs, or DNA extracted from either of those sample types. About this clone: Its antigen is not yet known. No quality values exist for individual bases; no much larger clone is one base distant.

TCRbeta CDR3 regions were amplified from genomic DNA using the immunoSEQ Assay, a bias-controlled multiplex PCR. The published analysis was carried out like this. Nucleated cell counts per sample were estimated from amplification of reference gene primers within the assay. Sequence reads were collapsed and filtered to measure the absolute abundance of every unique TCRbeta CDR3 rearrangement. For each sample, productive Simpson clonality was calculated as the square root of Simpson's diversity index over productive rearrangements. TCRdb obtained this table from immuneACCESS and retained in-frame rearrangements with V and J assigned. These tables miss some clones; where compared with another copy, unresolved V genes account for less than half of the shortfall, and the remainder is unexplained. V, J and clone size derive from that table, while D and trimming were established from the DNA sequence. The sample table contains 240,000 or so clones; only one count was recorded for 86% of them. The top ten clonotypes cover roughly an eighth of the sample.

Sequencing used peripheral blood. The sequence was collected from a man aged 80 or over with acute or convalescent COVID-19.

The nucleotide sequence reads as follows: TGTGCCAGCAGGGGACAGGGGACGATTTACGAGCAGTACTTC. This encodes CASRGQGTIYEQYF. The V and J segments used are TRBV27 and TRBJ2-7; 10 bases in the junction line up with TRBD1. From the germline V gene (reference sequence), CDR1 is MNHEY and CDR2 is SMNVEV. Trimmed from V: 6 bases; trimmed from J: 4 bases; junction bases lacking a gene match: 6. Taken from cysteine to phenylalanine, the CDR3 has 14 residues. Only the CDR3 region is kept as DNA, spanning 42 bases read in frame from base 1.